This T cell receptor beta chain is drawn from a study of cytomegalovirus exposure and HLA in healthy donors. Broader study findings: A later analysis found TCR association rates differed by HLA locus, highest for DRB1 and lowest for HLA-C.

Primers included in the PCR were 60 Vbeta and 13 Jbeta primers. Sequenced by immunoSEQ multiplex PCR; TCRdb stores in-frame clones only, minus some. The table has about 120,000 clones, about three quarters seen once; the top ten hold 2.7%. V lost 3 bases to trimming and J lost 0 bases, with 12 bases between them. The CDR3 is made up of 16 amino acids. Germline loops: CDR1 SNHLY, CDR2 FYNNEI. With respect to this clone: Its antigen remains unidentified.

The source is a middle-aged woman in good health and CMV-seropositive. The sample was PBMCs. The rearrangement links TRBV2 to TRBJ1-3, with D perhaps matching TRBD1 (5 bases). The CDR3 loop reads CASSDVQGRSGNTIYF. The CDR3 nucleotides are TGTGCCAGCAGTGATGTTCAGGGCCGCTCTGGAAACACCATATATTTT.